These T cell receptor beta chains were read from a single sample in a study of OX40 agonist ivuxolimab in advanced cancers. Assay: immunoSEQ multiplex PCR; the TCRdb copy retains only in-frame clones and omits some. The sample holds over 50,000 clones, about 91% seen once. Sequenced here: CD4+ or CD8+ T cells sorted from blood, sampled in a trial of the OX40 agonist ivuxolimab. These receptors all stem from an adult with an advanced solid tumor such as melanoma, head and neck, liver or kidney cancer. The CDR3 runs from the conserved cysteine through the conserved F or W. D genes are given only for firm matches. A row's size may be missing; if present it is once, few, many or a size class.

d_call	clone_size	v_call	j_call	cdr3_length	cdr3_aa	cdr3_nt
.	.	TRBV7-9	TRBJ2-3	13	CASSHPLADTQYF	TGTGCCAGCAGCCATCCACTAGCAGATACGCAGTATTTT
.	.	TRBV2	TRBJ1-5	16	CASSFREGGGNQPQHF	TGTGCCAGCAGTTTTAGGGAGGGGGGAGGCAATCAGCCCCAGCATTTT
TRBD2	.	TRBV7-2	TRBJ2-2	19	CASSSWPPGLAGVTGELFF	TGTGCCAGCAGCTCGTGGCCCCCGGGACTAGCGGGAGTGACCGGGGAGCTGTTTTTT
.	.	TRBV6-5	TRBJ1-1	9	CATLPEAFF	TGTGCCACCCTCCCTGAAGCTTTCTTT
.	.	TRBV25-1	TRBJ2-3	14	CASSESGSTDTQYF	TGTGCCAGCAGCGAGAGCGGGAGCACAGATACGCAGTATTTT
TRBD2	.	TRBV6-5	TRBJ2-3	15	CASSYSGGATDTQYF	TGTGCCAGCAGTTACAGCGGGGGGGCTACAGATACGCAGTATTTT
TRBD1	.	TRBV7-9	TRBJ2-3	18	CASSLGGTGGLSTDTQYF	TGTGCCAGCAGCCTAGGCGGGACAGGGGGATTAAGCACAGATACGCAGTATTTT
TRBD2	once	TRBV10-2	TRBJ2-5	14	CASTTSEDQETQYF	TGCGCCAGCACTACTAGCGAGGACCAAGAGACCCAGTACTTC
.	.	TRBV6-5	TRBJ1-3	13	CASSYSMGNTIYF	TGTGCCAGCAGTTACTCAATGGGAAACACCATATATTTT
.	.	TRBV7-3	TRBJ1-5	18	CASRLTGQGFYGNQPQHF	TGTGCCAGCAGGCTTACTGGGCAGGGGTTTTACGGCAATCAGCCCCAGCATTTT
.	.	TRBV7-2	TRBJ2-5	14	CASSPRTVQETQYF	TGTGCCAGCAGCCCAAGGACAGTCCAAGAGACCCAGTACTTC
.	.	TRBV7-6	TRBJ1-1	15	CASSSQQGMNTEAFF	TGTGCCAGCAGCTCCCAACAGGGTATGAACACTGAAGCTTTCTTT
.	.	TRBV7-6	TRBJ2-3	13	CASSAGDTGWQYF	TGTGCCAGCAGCGCCGGGGATACAGGTTGGCAGTATTTT
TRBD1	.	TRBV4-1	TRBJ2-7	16	CASSQVYTGGAYEQYF	TGCGCCAGCAGCCAAGTATACACAGGGGGTGCTTACGAGCAGTACTTC
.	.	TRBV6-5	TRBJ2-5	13	CASSYAGIETQYF	TGTGCCAGCAGTTACGCGGGAATAGAGACCCAGTACTTC
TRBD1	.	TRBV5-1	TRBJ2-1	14	CASTPGGYYNEQFF	TGCGCCAGCACCCCAGGGGGCTACTACAATGAGCAGTTCTTC
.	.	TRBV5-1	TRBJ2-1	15	CASSLEIGITDEQFF	TGCGCCAGCAGTCTGGAGATTGGAATTACCGATGAGCAGTTCTTC
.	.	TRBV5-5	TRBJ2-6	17	CASSLVGLLSGANVLTF	TGTGCCAGCAGCTTAGTGGGCCTGCTCTCTGGGGCCAACGTCCTGACTTTC
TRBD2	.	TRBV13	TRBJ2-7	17	CASSLSGLAELNYEQYF	TGTGCCAGCAGCTTATCGGGACTAGCGGAATTAAACTACGAGCAGTACTTC
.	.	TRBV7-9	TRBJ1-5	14	CASSFPPLCQPQHF	TGTGCCAGCAGCTTCCCTCCCTTGTGTCAGCCCCAGCATTTT
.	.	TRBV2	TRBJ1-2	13	CASGFGKGYGYTF	TGTGCCAGCGGTTTCGGGAAGGGCTATGGCTACACCTTC
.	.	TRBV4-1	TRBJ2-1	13	CASSQGTYNEQFF	TGCGCCAGCAGCCAAGGGACTTACAATGAGCAGTTCTTC
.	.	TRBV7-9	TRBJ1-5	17	CASSLGTDAFSNQPQHF	TGTGCCAGCAGCTTAGGGACAGATGCTTTTAGCAATCAGCCCCAGCATTTT
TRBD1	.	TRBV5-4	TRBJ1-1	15	CASSSPTGLNTEAFF	TGTGCCAGCAGCTCCCCGACAGGGTTGAACACTGAAGCTTTCTTT
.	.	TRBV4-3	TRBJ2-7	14	CASSQADRTYEQYF	TGCGCCAGCAGCCAAGCTGATAGGACCTACGAGCAGTACTTC
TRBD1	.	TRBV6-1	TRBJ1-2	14	CASSDRAGGHGYTF	TGTGCCAGCAGTGATAGGGCAGGGGGCCATGGCTACACCTTC
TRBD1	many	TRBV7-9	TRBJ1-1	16	CASSLAGTGVNTEAFF	TGTGCCAGCAGCTTAGCGGGGACAGGGGTGAACACTGAAGCTTTCTTT
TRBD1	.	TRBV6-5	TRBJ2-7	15	CASSPVGGQGPEQYF	TGTGCCAGCAGTCCCGTAGGAGGACAGGGGCCCGAGCAGTACTTC
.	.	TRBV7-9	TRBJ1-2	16	CASCHVTLHLAGGYTF	TGTGCCAGCTGCCACGTAACATTACACCTTGCGGGGGGCTACACCTTC
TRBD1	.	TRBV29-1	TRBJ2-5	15	CSVEPGQGAVETQYF	TGCAGCGTTGAACCGGGACAGGGGGCAGTTGAGACCCAGTACTTC
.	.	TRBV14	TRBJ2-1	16	CASSQEPPEGDNEQFF	TGTGCCAGCAGCCAAGAGCCCCCCGAGGGGGACAATGAGCAGTTCTTC
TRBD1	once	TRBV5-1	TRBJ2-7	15	CASNVQGQGFHEQYF	TGCGCCAGCAACGTACAGGGACAGGGGTTCCACGAGCAGTACTTC
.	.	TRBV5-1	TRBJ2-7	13	CASSYDGTYEQYF	TGCGCCAGCAGTTATGACGGGACCTACGAGCAGTACTTC
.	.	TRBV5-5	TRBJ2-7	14	CASSLSAGSYEQYF	TGTGCCAGCAGCTTGTCGGCAGGCTCCTACGAGCAGTACTTC
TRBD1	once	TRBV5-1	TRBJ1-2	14	CASSGGQGMDGYTF	TGCGCCAGCAGCGGGGGACAGGGAATGGACGGCTACACCTTC
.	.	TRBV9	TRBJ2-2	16	CASSVAGVLNTGELFF	TGTGCCAGCAGCGTAGCTGGGGTATTGAACACCGGGGAGCTGTTTTTT
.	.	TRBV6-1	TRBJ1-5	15	CASSEWGSSNQPQHF	TGTGCCAGCAGTGAATGGGGGTCTAGCAATCAGCCCCAGCATTTT